The text below deals with one T cell receptor beta chain. The data belong to a study of blood T cell repertoires in COVID-19. Turning to the study itself: Some COVID-19 samples were acute and others convalescent; all came from the United States, Italy and Spain. From T cells, B-cell-depleted T cells, or PBMCs came the material, which was cDNA or gDNA.

In the original workflow: Amplifying reference gene primers gave estimates of nucleated cell counts. Assay used: immunoSEQ multiplex PCR; TCRdb lists only in-frame clones, some missing. V, J and clone size are taken as reported in that table, and D and trimming were inferred from the DNA itself. The data hold 310,000 or so clones, with about 83% observed a single time. V was clipped by 0 bases and J by 1 base, with 9 bases between them. CDR1 is SGDLS, CDR2 YYNGEE, per germline. CDR3 size: 15 residues. The source is a woman in her forties or fifties with acute or convalescent COVID-19. This chain joins TRBV9 and TRBJ2-3, with D tentatively TRBD2 (6 bases). Sequencing was performed on peripheral blood. DNA of the CDR3: TGTGCCAGCAGCGTAGACGGGAGTCGCACAGATACGCAGTATTTT. Protein: CASSVDGSRTDTQYF.